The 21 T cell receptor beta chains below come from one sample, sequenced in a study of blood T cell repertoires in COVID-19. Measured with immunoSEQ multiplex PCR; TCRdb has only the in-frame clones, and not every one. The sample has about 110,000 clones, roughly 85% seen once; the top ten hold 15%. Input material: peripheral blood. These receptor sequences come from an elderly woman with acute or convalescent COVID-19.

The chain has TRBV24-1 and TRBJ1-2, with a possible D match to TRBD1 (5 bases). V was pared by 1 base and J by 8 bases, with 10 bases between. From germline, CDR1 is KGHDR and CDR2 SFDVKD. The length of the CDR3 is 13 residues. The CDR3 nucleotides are TGTGCCACCAGTGATTTCCGGGGGAACGGCTACACCTTC. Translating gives CATSDFRGNGYTF.

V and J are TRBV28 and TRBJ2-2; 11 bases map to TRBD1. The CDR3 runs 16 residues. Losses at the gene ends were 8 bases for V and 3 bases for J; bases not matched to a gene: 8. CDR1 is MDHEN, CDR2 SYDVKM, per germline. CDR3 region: CASGKDRGRDTGELFF. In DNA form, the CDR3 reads TGTGCCAGCGGGAAGGACAGGGGGCGCGACACCGGGGAGCTGTTTTTT.

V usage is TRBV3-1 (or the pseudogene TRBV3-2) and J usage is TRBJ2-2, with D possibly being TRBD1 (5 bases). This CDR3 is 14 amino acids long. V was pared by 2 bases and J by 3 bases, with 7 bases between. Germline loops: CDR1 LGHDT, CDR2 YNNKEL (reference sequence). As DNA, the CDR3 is TGTGCCAGCAGCCAAAGGGGATACACCGGGGAGCTGTTTTTT. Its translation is CASSQRGYTGELFF.

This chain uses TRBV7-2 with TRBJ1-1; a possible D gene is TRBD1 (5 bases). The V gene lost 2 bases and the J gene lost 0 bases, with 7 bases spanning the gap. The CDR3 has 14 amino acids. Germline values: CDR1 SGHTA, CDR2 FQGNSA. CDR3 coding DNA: TGTGCCAGCAGCTTACGACAGATGAACACTGAAGCTTTCTTT. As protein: CASSLRQMNTEAFF.

The CDR3, as DNA: TGTGCCAGCAGACTAGCGCAAAAAGAGACCCAGTACTTC. As protein: CASRLAQKETQYF. The V and J genes are TRBV2 and TRBJ2-5; 7 bases are a match to TRBD2. Germline V gene sequence: CDR1 SNHLY, CDR2 FYNNEI. The CDR3 has 13 residues. Trimming cost V 6 bases and J 3 bases; bases outside gene matches: 4.

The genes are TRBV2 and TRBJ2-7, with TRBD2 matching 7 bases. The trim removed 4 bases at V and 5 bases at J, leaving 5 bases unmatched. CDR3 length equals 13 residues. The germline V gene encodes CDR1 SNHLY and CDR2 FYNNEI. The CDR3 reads CASSGTSRNEQYF. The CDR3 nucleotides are TGTGCCAGCAGTGGGACTAGTCGCAACGAGCAGTACTTC. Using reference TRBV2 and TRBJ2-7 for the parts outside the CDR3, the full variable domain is EPEVTQTPSHQVTQMGQEVILRCVPISNHLYFYWYRQILGQKVEFLVSFYNNEISEKSEIFDDQFSVERPDGSNFTLKIRSTKLEDSAMYFCASSGTSRNEQYFGPGTRLTVT.

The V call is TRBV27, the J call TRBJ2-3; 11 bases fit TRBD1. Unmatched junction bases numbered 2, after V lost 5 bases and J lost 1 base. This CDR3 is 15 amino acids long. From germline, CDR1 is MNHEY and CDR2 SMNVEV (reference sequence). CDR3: CASSADRGRTDTQYF. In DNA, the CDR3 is TGTGCCAGCAGTGCGGACAGGGGGCGCACAGATACGCAGTATTTT.

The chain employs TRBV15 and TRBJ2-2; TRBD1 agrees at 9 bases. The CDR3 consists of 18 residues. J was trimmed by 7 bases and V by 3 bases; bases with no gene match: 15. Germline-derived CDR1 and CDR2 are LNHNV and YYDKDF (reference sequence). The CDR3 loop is CATSSPRTRDRDGGELFF. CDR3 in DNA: TGTGCCACCAGCAGCCCCAGGACCCGGGACAGGGATGGCGGGGAGCTGTTTTTT.

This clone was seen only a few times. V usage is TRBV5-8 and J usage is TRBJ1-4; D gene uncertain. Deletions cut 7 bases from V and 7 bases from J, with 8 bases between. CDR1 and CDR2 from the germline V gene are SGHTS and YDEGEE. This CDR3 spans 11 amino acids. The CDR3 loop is CASGSLEKLFF. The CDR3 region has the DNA TGTGCCAGCGGCTCCCTTGAAAAACTGTTTTTT. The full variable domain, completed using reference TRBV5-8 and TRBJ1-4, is EAGVTQSPTHLIKTRGQQATLRCSPISGHTSVYWYQQALGLGLQFLLWYDEGEERNRGNFPPRFSGRQFPNYSSELNVNALELEDSALYLCASGSLEKLFFGSGTQLSVL.

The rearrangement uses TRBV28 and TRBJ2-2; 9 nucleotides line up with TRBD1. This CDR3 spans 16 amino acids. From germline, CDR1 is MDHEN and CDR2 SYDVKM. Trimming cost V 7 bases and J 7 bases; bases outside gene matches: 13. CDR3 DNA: TGTGCCAGCACCCTTCCCGGGACAGGGTACATCGGGGAGCTGTTTTTT. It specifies CASTLPGTGYIGELFF.

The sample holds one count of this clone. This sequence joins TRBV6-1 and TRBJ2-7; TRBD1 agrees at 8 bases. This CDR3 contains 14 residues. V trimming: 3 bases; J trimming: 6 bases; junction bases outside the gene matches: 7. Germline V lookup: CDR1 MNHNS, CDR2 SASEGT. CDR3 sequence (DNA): TGTGCCAGCAGTGAGGGACAGGCCTGGCGCGAGCAGTACGTC. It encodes CASSEGQAWREQYV.

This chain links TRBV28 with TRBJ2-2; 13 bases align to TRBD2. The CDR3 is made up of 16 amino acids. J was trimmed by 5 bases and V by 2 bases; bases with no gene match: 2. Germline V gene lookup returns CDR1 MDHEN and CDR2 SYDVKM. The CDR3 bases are TGTGCCAGCAGTTTAGGACTAGCGGGAGTAACCGGGGAGCTGTTTTTT. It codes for CASSLGLAGVTGELFF.

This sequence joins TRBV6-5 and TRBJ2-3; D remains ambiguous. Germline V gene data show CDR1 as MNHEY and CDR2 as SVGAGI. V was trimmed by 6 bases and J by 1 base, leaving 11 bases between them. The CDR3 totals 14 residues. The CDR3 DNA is TGTGCCAGCAGCGCCCGGTTGGGCACAGATACGCAGTATTTT. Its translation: CASSARLGTDTQYF.

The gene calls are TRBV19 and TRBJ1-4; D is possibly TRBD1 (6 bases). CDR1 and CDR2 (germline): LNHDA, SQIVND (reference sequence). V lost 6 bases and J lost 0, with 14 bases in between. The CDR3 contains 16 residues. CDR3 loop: CASRDGGASTNEKLFF. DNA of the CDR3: TGTGCCAGTAGGGACGGGGGGGCTTCAACTAATGAAAAACTGTTTTTT.

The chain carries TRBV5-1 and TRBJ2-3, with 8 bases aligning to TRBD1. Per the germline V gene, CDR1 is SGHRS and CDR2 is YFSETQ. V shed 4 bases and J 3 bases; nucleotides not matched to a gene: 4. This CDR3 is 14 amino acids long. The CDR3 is CASSQDRGTDTQYF. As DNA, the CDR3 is TGCGCCAGCAGCCAAGACAGGGGAACAGATACGCAGTATTTT. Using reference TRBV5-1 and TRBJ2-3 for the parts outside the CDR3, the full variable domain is KAGVTQTPRYLIKTRGQQVTLSCSPISGHRSVSWYQQTPGQGLQFLFEYFSETQRNKGNFPGRFSGRQFSNSRSEMNVSTLELGDSALYLCASSQDRGTDTQYFGPGTRLTVL.

The CDR3 region is CASTPRQGYGYTF. The CDR3 DNA reads as TGTGCCAGTACCCCACGACAGGGCTATGGCTACACCTTC. The J gene is TRBJ1-2, the V gene TRBV19; the match to TRBD1 covers 7 bases. The CDR3 runs 13 residues. Losses at the gene ends were 7 bases for V and 4 bases for J; bases not matched to a gene: 6. CDR1 LNHDA and CDR2 SQIVND come from the germline V gene (reference sequence).

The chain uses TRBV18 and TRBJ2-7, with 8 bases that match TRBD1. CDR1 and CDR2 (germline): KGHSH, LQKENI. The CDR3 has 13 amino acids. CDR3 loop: CASSGGLSYGQYV. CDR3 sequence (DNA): TGTGCCAGTTCAGGGGGCCTCTCCTACGGGCAGTACGTC.

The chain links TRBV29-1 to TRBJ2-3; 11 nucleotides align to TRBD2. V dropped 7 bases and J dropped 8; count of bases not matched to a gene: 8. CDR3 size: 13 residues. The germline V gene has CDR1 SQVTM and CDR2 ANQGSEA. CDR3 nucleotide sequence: TGCAGCGCTAGCGGGGGGCCGGCGGGTACGCAGTATTTT. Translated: CSASGGPAGTQYF.

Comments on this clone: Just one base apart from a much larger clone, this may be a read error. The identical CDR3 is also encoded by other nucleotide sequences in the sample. The DNA of the CDR3 is TGCGCCAGCAGCTTCAACATGAACACTGAAGCTTTCTTT. Its translation is CASSFNMNTEAFF. V and J are TRBV5-1 and TRBJ1-1; D gene uncertain. CDR1 SGHRS and CDR2 YFSETQ come from the germline V gene. This CDR3 is built from 13 residues. V was cut by 2 bases and J by 0 bases, with 5 bases left in between. Using reference TRBV5-1 and TRBJ1-1 for the parts outside the CDR3, the full variable domain is KAGVTQTPRYLIKTRGQQVTLSCSPISGHRSVSWYQQTPGQGLQFLFEYFSETQRNKGNFPGRFSGRQFSNSRSEMNVSTLELGDSALYLCASSFNMNTEAFFGQGTRLTVV.

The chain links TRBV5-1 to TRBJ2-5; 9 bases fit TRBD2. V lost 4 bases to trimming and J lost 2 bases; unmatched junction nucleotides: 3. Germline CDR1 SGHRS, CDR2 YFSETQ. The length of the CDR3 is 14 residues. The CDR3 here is CASSMTSGQETQYF. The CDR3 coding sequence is TGCGCCAGCAGCATGACTAGCGGTCAAGAGACCCAGTACTTC.

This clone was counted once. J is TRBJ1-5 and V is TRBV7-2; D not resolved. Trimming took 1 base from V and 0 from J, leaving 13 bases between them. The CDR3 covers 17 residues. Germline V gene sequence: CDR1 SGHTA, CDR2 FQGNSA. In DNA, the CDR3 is TGTGCCAGCAGCTTAGTGGATCGAGCGTATAGCAATCAGCCCCAGCATTTT. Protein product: CASSLVDRAYSNQPQHF. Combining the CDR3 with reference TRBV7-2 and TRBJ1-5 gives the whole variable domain GAGVSQSPSNKVTEKGKDVELRCDPISGHTALYWYRQSLGQGLEFLIYFQGNSAPDKSGLPSDRFSAERTGGSVSTLTIQRTQQEDSAVYLCASSLVDRAYSNQPQHFGDGTRLSIL.